These T cell receptor beta chains were read from a single sample in a study of blood T cell repertoires in COVID-19. Measured with immunoSEQ multiplex PCR; TCRdb has only the in-frame clones, and not every one. The table lists about 230,000 clones, about 79% of them singletons. Sequenced input: peripheral blood. The receptors were sampled from a woman aged 40 to 49 who had recovered from COVID-19. CDR3s include the opening cysteine and the closing phenylalanine or tryptophan. A D gene is named only where the DNA matches it firmly. Some rows have no size entry. The others give once, few or many, or a class for an expanded clone.

j_call v_call d_call clone_size cdr3_nt cdr3_aa
TRBJ2-1 TRBV2 - - TGTGCCAGCAGTGAAAGGGGCCAGGCGTCCTACAATGAGCAGTTCTTC CASSERGQASYNEQFF
TRBJ1-2 TRBV28 - - TGTGCCAGCAGTTTTTTCTTAGAAGGCCGCGGCTATGGCTACACCTTC CASSFFLEGRGYGYTF
TRBJ1-2 TRBV6-5 TRBD1 - TGTGCCAGCAGGCGAGACAGGGATGGTGGCTACACCTTC CASRRDRDGGYTF
TRBJ2-7 TRBV29-1 - - TGCAGCGTCAGGACAGATTCTTACGAGCAGTACTTC CSVRTDSYEQYF
TRBJ2-3 TRBV19 TRBD1 - TGTGCCAGTACCCCGGGACAGGGAGGCACAGATACGCAGTATTTT CASTPGQGGTDTQYF
TRBJ2-5 TRBV7-9 TRBD1 few TGTGCCAGCAGCCCAGGACAGGGGTCGGGAGAGACCCAGTACTTC CASSPGQGSGETQYF
TRBJ1-1 TRBV7-2 - few TGTGCCAGCAGCCAGCACCGGGAGCACACTGAAGCTTTCTTT CASSQHREHTEAFF
TRBJ2-5 TRBV10-1 - - TGCGCCAGCAGTGCCGGAGCGGGTCAAGAGACCCAGTACTTC CASSAGAGQETQYF
TRBJ1-4 TRBV13 TRBD1 - TGTGCCAGCAGCTTACGGACAGGGACTAATGAAAAACTGTTTTTT CASSLRTGTNEKLFF
TRBJ2-5 TRBV10-3 - many TGTGCCATCAGCCAGGGGCAAGAGACCCAGTACTTC CAISQGQETQYF
TRBJ2-3 TRBV4-3 - once TGCGCCAGCAGCCAAGATGGCAGCACAGATACGCAGTATTTT CASSQDGSTDTQYF
TRBJ1-1 TRBV7-2 - - TGTGCCAGCAGCTTGCGTCGGGTCGGGGTCACTGAAGCTTTCTTT CASSLRRVGVTEAFF
TRBJ1-2 TRBV9 TRBD1 - TGTGCCAGCAGCAAACCGACAGGGAACTATGGCTACACCTTC CASSKPTGNYGYTF
TRBJ2-2 TRBV2 TRBD2 - TGTGCCAGTAAAAGCGGGGGGCCCGACACCGGGGAGCTGTTTTTT CASKSGGPDTGELFF
TRBJ2-5 TRBV7-7 TRBD1 - TGTGCTAGCAGGTGGATCCAGAGGGAACAGGGGGTGGCATACCAAGAGACCCAGTACTTC CASRWIQREQGVAYQETQYF
TRBJ2-5 TRBV7-2 TRBD2 - TGTGCCAGCAGTCCGACTAGCGTCCAAGAGACCCAGTACTTC CASSPTSVQETQYF
TRBJ1-1 TRBV3-1/TRBV3-2 - - TGTGCCAGCAGCCAAGACGTAAGGGGGGGGAACACTGAAGCTTTCTTT CASSQDVRGGNTEAFF
TRBJ2-1 TRBV24-1 - - TGTGCCACCAGTGCGGTAGAGAATGAGCAGTTCTTC CATSAVENEQFF
TRBJ1-4 TRBV6-6 - once TGTGCCAGCAGCCCTCCGGGTGAAAAACTGTTTTTT CASSPPGEKLFF
TRBJ2-1 TRBV19 TRBD2 - TGTGCCAGTAGTATAGGGGGACTACAAAACAATGAGCAGTTCTTC CASSIGGLQNNEQFF
TRBJ1-1 TRBV7-9 TRBD1 - TGTGCCAGCAGCCACAACCCACTACTGCGGACAGGAGAGAACACTGAAGCTTTCTTT CASSHNPLLRTGENTEAFF
TRBJ1-1 TRBV6-5 - - TGTGCCAGCAGACGGACTATGAACACTGAAGCTTTCTTT CASRRTMNTEAFF
TRBJ1-1 TRBV5-1 - once TGCGCCAGCAGACTGCATGATGAAGCTTTCTTT CASRLHDEAFF
TRBJ2-3 TRBV7-2 TRBD2 - TGTGCCAGCAGCTTTCTCGCCGGGGGGGGCCCTGATACGCAGTATTTT CASSFLAGGGPDTQYF
TRBJ2-2 TRBV27 - - TGTGCCAGCAGGATGGGGGGTTGGGGCACCGGGGAGCTGTTTTTT CASRMGGWGTGELFF
TRBJ2-3 TRBV24-1 TRBD1 - TGTGCCACCAGCTTGACAGGGAGCACAGATACGCAGTATTTT CATSLTGSTDTQYF
TRBJ2-3 TRBV2 TRBD2 - TGTGCCAGCAGCTTACTGCTAGCGGTAGCTAGCACAGATACGCAGTATTTT CASSLLLAVASTDTQYF
TRBJ1-5 TRBV28 - few TGTGCCAGCACCACCCCGCAACCTTCAGCCCAGCATTTT CASTTPQPSAQHF
TRBJ1-2 TRBV19 TRBD1 once TGTGCCAGTAGTATCTCCAGACAGGGAGAAGGCTACACCTTC CASSISRQGEGYTF
TRBJ2-1 TRBV28 TRBD1 - TGTGCCAGCACCCCCCTCGGACAGGAAAAAAATGAGCAGTTCTTC CASTPLGQEKNEQFF
TRBJ2-1 TRBV10-3 TRBD2 once TGTGCCAGCCGAAGGGGACTAGAGTTCGATGAGCAGTTCTTC CASRRGLEFDEQFF
TRBJ2-7 TRBV6-5 - - TGTGCCAGTTCCTTCGACAGCCACAGGTACTTC CASSFDSHRYF
TRBJ2-1 TRBV7-9 - - TGTGCCAGCTACACCGACAGTTACAATGAGCAGTTCTTC CASYTDSYNEQFF
TRBJ2-1 TRBV10-3 - - TGTGCCATCAGTGACCCACCGGAGAAGCAGTTCTTC CAISDPPEKQFF
TRBJ2-3 TRBV19 TRBD1 - TGTGCCAGTAGCGAGGGACAGACCACAGATACGCAGTATTTT CASSEGQTTDTQYF
TRBJ2-7 TRBV9 - - TGTGCCAGCAGCGTAGGATTCGCAGGGTACTACGAGCAGTACTTC CASSVGFAGYYEQYF
TRBJ2-3 TRBV5-1 - - TGCGCCAGCTCCACCGGACCCGTAGGGGGCACAGATACGCAGTATTTT CASSTGPVGGTDTQYF
TRBJ2-7 TRBV2 TRBD2 - TGTGCCAGCAATATCGACGGGGGGGCCATCTACGAGCAGTACTTC CASNIDGGAIYEQYF
TRBJ1-2 TRBV19 TRBD1 - TGTGCCAGTCAATACCGGACAGGGCCCTATGGCTACACCTTC CASQYRTGPYGYTF
TRBJ2-1 TRBV19 TRBD2 - TGTGCCAGTTATCCTAGGGGACTAGCGGCTTACAATGAGCAGTTCTTC CASYPRGLAAYNEQFF